The T cell receptor (beta chain) under discussion was sequenced for a study of spatial heterogeneity in lung cancer. Study in general: The donors were 72 patients with non-small cell lung cancer that was early-stage and untreated. Consistent detection of more beta-chain than alpha-chain sequences was observed.

Time point: blood at routine non-recurrence follow-up after resection. TCRs were sequenced from unsorted whole RNA of tumor, nontumor lung or PBMC. A unique molecular identifier was carried by every single TCR cDNA molecule. TCRdb processed the 5' RACE reads anew with MiXCR; each CDR3 protein has one entry. The sample yields about 120,000 distinct CDR3 sequences, 9% to 15% seen once. Study results and caveats: The study found ubiquitous expanded tumor TCRs in blood more at resection than follow-up.

Looked up from germline, CDR1 is MNHNY and CDR2 is SVGAGI (reference sequence). V was pared by 7 bases and J by 4 bases, with 12 bases of the junction left unmatched. The CDR3 runs to 15 residues. This clonotype was counted between two and nine times. Its antigen is currently unknown. The rearrangement joins TRBV6-6 to TRBJ1-1; 7 nucleotides agree with TRBD1. The clonotype comes from a male donor with early-stage non-small cell lung cancer. This specimen was PBMCs, taken at follow-up. CDR3 DNA: TGTGCCAGCACCAAACCCCAGGGGGGACGCACTGAAGCTTTCTTT. Its translation: CASTKPQGGRTEAFF.